Listed here is a single T cell receptor (beta chain). The data were taken from a study of blood T cell repertoires in COVID-19. The overall study: Specimens from acute and convalescent COVID-19 originated in the United States, Italy and Spain.

This CDR3 spans 18 amino acids. Between the trimmed V and J ends, which lost 2 bases and 0 bases, there was a span of 18 bases. Germline CDR1 SGHTA, CDR2 FQGTGA. The method was immunoSEQ multiplex PCR; TCRdb's version includes in-frame clones alone and lacks a portion of them. The sample yields over 150,000 clones, roughly nine tenths seen once. Sequenced sample: peripheral blood. The V and J genes are TRBV7-3 and TRBJ2-3, with D perhaps TRBD1 (6 bases). The receptor was derived from a man aged 45 to 65 with acute or convalescent COVID-19. CDR3 region: CASSLGGRGTSSTDTQYF. Here the CDR3 DNA reads TGTGCCAGCAGCTTAGGGGGCAGGGGTACATCTAGCACAGATACGCAGTATTTT.